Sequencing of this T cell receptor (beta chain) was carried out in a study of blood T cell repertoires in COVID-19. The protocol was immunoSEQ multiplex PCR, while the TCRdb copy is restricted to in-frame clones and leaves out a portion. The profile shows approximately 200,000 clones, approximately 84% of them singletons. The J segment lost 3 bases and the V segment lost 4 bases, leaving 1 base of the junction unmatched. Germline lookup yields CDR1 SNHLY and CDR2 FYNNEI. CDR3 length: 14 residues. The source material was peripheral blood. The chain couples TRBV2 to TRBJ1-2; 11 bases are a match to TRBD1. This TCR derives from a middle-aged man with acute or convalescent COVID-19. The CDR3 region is CASSGGQGDYGYTF. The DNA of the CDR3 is TGTGCCAGCAGTGGGGGACAGGGGGACTATGGCTACACCTTC.